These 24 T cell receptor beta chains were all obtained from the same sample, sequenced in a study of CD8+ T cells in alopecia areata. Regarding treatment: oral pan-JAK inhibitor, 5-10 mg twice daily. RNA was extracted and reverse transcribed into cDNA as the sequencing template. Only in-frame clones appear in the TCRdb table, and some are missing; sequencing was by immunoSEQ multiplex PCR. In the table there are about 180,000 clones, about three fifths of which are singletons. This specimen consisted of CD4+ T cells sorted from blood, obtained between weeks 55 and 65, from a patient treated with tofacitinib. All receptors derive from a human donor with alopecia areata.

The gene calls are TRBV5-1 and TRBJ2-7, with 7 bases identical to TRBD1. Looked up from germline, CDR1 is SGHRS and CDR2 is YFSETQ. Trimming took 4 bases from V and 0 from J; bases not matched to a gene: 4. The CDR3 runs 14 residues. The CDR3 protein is CASSRDSLSYEQYF. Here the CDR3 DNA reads TGCGCCAGCAGCCGGGACAGCCTCTCCTACGAGCAGTACTTC.

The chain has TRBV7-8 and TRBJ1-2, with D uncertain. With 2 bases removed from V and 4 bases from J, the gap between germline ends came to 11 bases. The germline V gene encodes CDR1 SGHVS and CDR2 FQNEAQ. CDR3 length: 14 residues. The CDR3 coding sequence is TGTGCCAGCAGCTTACGATTTGATAGCTATGGCTACACCTTC. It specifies CASSLRFDSYGYTF. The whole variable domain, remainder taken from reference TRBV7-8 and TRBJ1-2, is GAGVSQSPRYKVAKRGQDVALRCDPISGHVSLFWYQQALGQGPEFLTYFQNEAQLDKSGLPSDRFFAERPEGSVSTLKIQRTQQEDSAVYLCASSLRFDSYGYTFGSGTRLTVV.

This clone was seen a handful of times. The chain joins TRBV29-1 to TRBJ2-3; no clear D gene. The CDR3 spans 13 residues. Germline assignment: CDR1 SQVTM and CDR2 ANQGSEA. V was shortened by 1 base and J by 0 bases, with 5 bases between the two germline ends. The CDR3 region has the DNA TGCAGCGTTGAAGGACGCAGCACAGATACGCAGTATTTT. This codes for CSVEGRSTDTQYF.

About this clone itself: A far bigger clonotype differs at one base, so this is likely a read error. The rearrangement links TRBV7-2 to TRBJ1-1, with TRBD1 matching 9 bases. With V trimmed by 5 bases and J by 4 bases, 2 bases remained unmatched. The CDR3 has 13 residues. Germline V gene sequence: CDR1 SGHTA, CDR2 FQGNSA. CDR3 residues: CASSVTGGTEAFF. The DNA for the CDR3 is TGTGCCAGCAGCGTGACAGGGGGCACTGAAGCTTTCTTT.

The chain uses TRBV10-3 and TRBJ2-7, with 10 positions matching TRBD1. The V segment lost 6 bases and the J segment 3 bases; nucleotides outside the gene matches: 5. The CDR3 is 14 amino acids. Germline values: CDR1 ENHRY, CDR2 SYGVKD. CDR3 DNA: TGTGCCATCAGCGGACAGGGGGATCGCTACGAGCAGTACTTC. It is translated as CAISGQGDRYEQYF.

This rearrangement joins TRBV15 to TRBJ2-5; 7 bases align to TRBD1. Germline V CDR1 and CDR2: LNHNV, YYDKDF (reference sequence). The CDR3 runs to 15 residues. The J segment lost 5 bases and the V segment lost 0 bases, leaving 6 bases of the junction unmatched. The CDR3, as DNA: TGTGCCACCAGCAGAGATAGAGGGGGCGAGGAGACCCAGTACTTC. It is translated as CATSRDRGGEETQYF.

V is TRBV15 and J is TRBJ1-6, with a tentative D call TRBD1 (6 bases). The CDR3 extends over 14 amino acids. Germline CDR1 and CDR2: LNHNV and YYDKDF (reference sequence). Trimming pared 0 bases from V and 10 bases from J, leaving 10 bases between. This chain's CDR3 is CATSREQGKSPLHF. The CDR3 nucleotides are TGTGCCACCAGCAGAGAACAGGGTAAATCACCCCTCCACTTT.

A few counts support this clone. For the CDR3, the DNA is TGTGCCAGCAGTGAGGGAGGGGGGAGTCAGCCCCAGCATTTT. Its protein is CASSEGGGSQPQHF. This chain links TRBV2 with TRBJ1-5; D possibly corresponds to TRBD1 (6 bases). The germline V gene encodes CDR1 SNHLY and CDR2 FYNNEI. This CDR3 has 14 amino acids. The ends were cut back, 3 bases at V and 6 bases at J, with 12 bases in the middle.

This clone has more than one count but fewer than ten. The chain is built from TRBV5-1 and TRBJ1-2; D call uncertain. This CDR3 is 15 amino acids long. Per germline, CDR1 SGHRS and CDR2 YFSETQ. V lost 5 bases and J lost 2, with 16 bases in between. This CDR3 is CASRSLEAENYGYTF. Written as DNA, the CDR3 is TGCGCCAGCAGATCATTAGAGGCAGAAAACTATGGCTACACCTTC.

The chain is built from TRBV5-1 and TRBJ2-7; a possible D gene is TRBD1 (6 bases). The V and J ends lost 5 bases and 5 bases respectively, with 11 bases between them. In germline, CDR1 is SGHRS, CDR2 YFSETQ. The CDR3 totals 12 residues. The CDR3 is CASRWGLNEQYF. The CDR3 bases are TGCGCCAGCAGATGGGGGCTGAACGAGCAGTACTTC.

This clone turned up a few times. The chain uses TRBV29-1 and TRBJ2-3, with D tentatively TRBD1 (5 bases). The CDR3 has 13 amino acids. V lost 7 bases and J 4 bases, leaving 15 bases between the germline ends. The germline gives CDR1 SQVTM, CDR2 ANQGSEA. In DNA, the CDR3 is TGCAGCGCCTATACAGGCAATCCAGATACGCAGTATTTT. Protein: CSAYTGNPDTQYF.

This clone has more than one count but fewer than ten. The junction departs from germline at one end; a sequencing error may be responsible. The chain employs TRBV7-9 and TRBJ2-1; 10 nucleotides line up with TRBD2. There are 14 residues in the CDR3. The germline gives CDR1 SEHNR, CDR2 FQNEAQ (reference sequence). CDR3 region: CASRLAGGINEQFF. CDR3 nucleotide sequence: TGTGCCAGCAGGTTAGCGGGGGGCATCAATGAGCAGTTCTTC.

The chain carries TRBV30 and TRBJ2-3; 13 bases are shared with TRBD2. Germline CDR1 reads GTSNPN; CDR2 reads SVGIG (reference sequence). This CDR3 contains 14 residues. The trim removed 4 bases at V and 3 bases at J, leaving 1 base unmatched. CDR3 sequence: CAWKGLAGTDTQYF. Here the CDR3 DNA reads TGTGCCTGGAAGGGACTAGCGGGGACAGATACGCAGTATTTT.

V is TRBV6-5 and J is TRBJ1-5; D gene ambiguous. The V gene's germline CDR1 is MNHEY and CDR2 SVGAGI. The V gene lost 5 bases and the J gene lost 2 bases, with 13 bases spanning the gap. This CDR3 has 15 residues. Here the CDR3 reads CASSPQQWGNQPQHF. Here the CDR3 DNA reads TGTGCCAGCAGTCCACAGCAGTGGGGCAATCAGCCCCAGCATTTT.

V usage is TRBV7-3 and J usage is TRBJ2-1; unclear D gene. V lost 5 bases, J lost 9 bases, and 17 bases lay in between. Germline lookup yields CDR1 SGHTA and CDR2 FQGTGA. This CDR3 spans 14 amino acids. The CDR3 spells CASSPHAAGREQFF. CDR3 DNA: TGTGCCAGCAGCCCACACGCTGCTGGGCGTGAGCAGTTCTTC.

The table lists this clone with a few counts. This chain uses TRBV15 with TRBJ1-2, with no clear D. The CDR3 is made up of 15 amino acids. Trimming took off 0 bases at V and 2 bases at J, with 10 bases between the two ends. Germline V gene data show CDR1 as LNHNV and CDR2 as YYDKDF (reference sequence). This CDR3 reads CATSRDQPPNYGYTF. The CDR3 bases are TGTGCCACCAGCAGAGATCAGCCACCCAACTATGGCTACACCTTC.

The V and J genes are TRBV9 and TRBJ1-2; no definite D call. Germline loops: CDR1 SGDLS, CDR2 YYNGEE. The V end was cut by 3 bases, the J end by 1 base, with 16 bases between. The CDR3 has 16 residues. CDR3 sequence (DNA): TGTGCCAGCAGCGGCGCGCAACGTCAGATTAACTATGGCTACACCTTC. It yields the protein CASSGAQRQINYGYTF. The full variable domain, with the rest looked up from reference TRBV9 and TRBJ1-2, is DSGVTQTPKHLITATGQRVTLRCSPRSGDLSVYWYQQSLDQGLQFLIQYYNGEERAKGNILERFSAQQFPDLHSELNLSSLELGDSALYFCASSGAQRQINYGYTFGSGTRLTVV.

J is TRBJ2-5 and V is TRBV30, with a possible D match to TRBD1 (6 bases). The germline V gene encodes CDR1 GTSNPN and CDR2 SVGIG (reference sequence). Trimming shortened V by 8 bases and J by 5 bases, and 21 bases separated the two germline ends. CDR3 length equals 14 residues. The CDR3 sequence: CAGSQGLSLETQYF. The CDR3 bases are TGTGCCGGGTCACAGGGTCTGTCTCTGGAGACCCAGTACTTC.

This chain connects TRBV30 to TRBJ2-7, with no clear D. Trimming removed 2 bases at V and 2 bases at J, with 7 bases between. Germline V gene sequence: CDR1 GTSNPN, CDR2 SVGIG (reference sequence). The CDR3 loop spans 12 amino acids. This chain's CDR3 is CAWSSSTYEQYF. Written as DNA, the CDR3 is TGTGCCTGGAGTTCGAGTACCTACGAGCAGTACTTC.

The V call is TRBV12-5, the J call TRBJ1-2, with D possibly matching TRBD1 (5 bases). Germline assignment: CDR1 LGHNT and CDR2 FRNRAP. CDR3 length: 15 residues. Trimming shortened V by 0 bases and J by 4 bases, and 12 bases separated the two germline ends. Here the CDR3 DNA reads TGTGCTAGTGGTTTGGTCCCCCCCGGGGCCTATGGCTACACCTTC. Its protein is CASGLVPPGAYGYTF.

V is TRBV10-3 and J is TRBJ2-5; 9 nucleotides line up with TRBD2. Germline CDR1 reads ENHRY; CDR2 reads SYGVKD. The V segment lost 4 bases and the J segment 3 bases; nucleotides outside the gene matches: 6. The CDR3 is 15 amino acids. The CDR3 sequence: CAISVSIAGEETQYF. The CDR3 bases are TGTGCCATCAGTGTCTCAATAGCGGGGGAAGAGACCCAGTACTTC.

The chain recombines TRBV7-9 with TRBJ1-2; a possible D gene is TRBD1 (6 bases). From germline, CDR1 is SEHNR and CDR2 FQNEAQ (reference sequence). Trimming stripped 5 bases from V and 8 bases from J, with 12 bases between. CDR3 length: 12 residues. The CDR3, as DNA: TGTGCCAGCAGCCGGGACATGAACGGCTACACCTTC. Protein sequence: CASSRDMNGYTF.

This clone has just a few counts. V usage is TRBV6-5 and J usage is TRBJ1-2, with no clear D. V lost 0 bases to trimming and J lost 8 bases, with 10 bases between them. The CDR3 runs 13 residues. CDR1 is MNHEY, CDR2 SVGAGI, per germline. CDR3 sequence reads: CASSYSADGGYTF. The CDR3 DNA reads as TGTGCCAGCAGTTACTCGGCAGATGGGGGCTACACCTTC.

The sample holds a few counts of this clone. The CDR3 region has the DNA TGCGCCAGCAGCCAAGAAGCTAGCGGGGGTACAGATACGCAGTATTTT. Residues: CASSQEASGGTDTQYF. The genes are TRBV4-1 and TRBJ2-3, with TRBD2 matching 10 bases. The germline V gene encodes CDR1 MGHRA and CDR2 YSYEKL. V shed 0 bases, J shed 3 bases, and the junction held 3 bases outside the gene matches. The CDR3 loop spans 16 amino acids.